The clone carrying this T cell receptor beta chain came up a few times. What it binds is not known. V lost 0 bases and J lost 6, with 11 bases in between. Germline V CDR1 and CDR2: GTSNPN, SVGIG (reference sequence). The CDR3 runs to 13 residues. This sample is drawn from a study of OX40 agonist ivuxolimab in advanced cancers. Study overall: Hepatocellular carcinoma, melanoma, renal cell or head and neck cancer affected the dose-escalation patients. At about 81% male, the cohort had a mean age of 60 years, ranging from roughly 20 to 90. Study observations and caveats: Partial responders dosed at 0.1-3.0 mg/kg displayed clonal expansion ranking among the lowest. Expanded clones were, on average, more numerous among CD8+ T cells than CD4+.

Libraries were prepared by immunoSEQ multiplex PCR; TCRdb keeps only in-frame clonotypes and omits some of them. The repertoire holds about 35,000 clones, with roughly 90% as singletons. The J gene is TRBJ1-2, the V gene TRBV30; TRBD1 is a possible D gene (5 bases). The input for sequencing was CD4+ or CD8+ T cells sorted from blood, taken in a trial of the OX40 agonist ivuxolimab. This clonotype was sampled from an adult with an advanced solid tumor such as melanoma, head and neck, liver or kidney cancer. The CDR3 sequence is CAWSVLGVDGYTF. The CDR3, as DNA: TGTGCCTGGAGTGTTCTGGGGGTAGATGGCTACACCTTC.